Shown below are 15 T cell receptor beta chains from a single sample sequenced in a study of response to subunit inactivated influenza vaccine. Each CDR3 protein is one row after TCRdb ran MiXCR on the RT-PCR reads. The table has over 800,000 distinct CDR3 sequences, around 21% seen once; the top ten hold 10%. The source was PBMCs from blood, collected approximately 5 days after vaccination. Receptor source: a man aged 45 to 65 who received an inactivated influenza vaccine.

This CDR3 reads CATSDFSYQETQYF. DNA for the CDR3: TGTGCCACCAGTGATTTTTCCTACCAAGAGACCCAGTACTTC. This chain joins TRBV24-1 and TRBJ2-5; D is undetermined. V was clipped by 1 base and J by 0 bases, with 5 bases between them. The CDR3 extends over 14 amino acids. Per the germline V gene, CDR1 is KGHDR and CDR2 is SFDVKD.

This clonotype was counted only a few times. V is TRBV10-3 and J is TRBJ2-5, with unresolved D. Germline V lookup: CDR1 ENHRY, CDR2 SYGVKD. V lost 5 bases to trimming and J lost 3 bases, with 10 bases between them. This CDR3 region has 13 residues. CDR3 sequence reads: CAISQATEETQYF. The DNA of the CDR3 is TGTGCCATCAGTCAGGCCACCGAAGAGACCCAGTACTTC.

At least ten counts were recorded for this clonotype. The rearrangement uses TRBV4-2 and TRBJ1-4; 7 bases map to TRBD1. This CDR3 contains 16 residues. After removal of 4 bases from V and 2 bases from J, the junction contained 7 bases not matched to a gene. CDR1 LGHNA and CDR2 YNFKEQ come from the germline V gene. CDR3 DNA sequence: TGTGCCAGCAGCCGGGGGACAGAGACGACTAATGAAAAACTGTTTTTT. Protein sequence: CASSRGTETTNEKLFF.

There are a few counts of this clonotype. The chain links TRBV20-1 to TRBJ1-1; D unresolved. The CDR3 totals 9 residues. The V gene lost 5 bases and the J gene lost 10 bases, with 8 bases spanning the gap. Germline CDR1 and CDR2: DFQATT and SNEGSKA (reference sequence). CDR3 in amino acids: CSAVRRAFF. In DNA, the CDR3 is TGCAGTGCTGTCCGTAGAGCTTTCTTT.

The sample holds a few counts of this clonotype. The chain employs TRBV15 and TRBJ1-4; D might be TRBD1 (5 bases). V was trimmed by 5 bases and J by 7 bases, leaving 17 bases between them. Germline assignment: CDR1 LNHNV and CDR2 YYDKDF (reference sequence). This CDR3 is 15 amino acids long. DNA for the CDR3: TGTGCCACCAGCGCCCGGACGGGGACGGGTGAAAAACTGTTTTTT. Residues: CATSARTGTGEKLFF.

This clonotype was observed at least ten times. V gene TRBV20-1 combines with J gene TRBJ2-7; 9 bases fit TRBD1. This CDR3 comprises 11 residues. Germline CDR1 and CDR2: DFQATT and SNEGSKA (reference sequence). CDR3 in DNA: TGCAGCGCGGGACAGGGATACGAGCAGTACTTC. This gives the protein CSAGQGYEQYF.

This clonotype came up a few times. The rearrangement uses TRBV5-1 and TRBJ2-7, with 8 positions matching TRBD2. This CDR3 spans 15 amino acids. Germline CDR1 SGHRS, CDR2 YFSETQ. With 0 bases clipped from V and 2 bases from J, the junction kept 4 bases outside the gene matches. This chain's CDR3 is CASSLEVGGAYEQYF. CDR3 sequence (DNA): TGCGCCAGCAGCTTGGAGGTCGGGGGGGCCTACGAGCAGTACTTC.

This clonotype was found many times. This chain links TRBV29-1 with TRBJ2-2; maybe TRBD2 (5 bases). The V end lost 5 bases, the J end lost 4 bases, and 8 bases lay between the germline ends. Germline loops: CDR1 SQVTM, CDR2 ANQGSEA. The CDR3 covers 12 residues. This chain's CDR3 is CSVLGSTGELFF. The CDR3 region has the DNA TGCAGCGTTTTAGGGAGCACCGGGGAGCTGTTTTTT.

This clonotype was detected a few times. This chain joins TRBV19 and TRBJ2-1, with D possibly called TRBD1 or TRBD2 (5 bases each). V lost 4 bases and J lost 5, with 12 bases in between. The CDR3 consists of 14 residues. Germline lookup yields CDR1 LNHDA and CDR2 SQIVND (reference sequence). The CDR3 DNA reads TGTGCCAGTAGTACCCGGGACCTTAACAATGAGCAGTTCTTC. Translation: CASSTRDLNNEQFF.

This rearrangement joins TRBV4-1 to TRBJ1-1; a possible D gene is TRBD1 (6 bases). V dropped 1 base and J dropped 3 bases, with 12 bases sitting between them. This CDR3 spans 15 amino acids. Germline CDR1 and CDR2: MGHRA and YSYEKL. CDR3 DNA: TGCGCCAGCAGCCAAGCGGGTGGGGGCCACACTGAAGCTTTCTTT. It encodes CASSQAGGGHTEAFF.

The chain carries TRBV2 and TRBJ2-2; tentatively, D is TRBD2 (5 bases). V lost 5 bases and J 6 bases, leaving 19 bases between the germline ends. This CDR3 is built from 16 residues. Germline V CDR1 and CDR2: SNHLY, FYNNEI. CDR3 amino acids: CASSTRTEAVPGELFF. Here the CDR3 DNA reads TGTGCCAGCAGTACTCGGACTGAGGCGGTTCCCGGGGAGCTGTTTTTT.

J is TRBJ1-2 and V is TRBV20-1; perhaps TRBD1 as D (5 bases). The CDR3 length is 13 residues. Germline-derived CDR1 and CDR2 are DFQATT and SNEGSKA (reference sequence). Trimming removed 0 bases at V and 7 bases at J, with 12 bases between. The CDR3 sequence is CSARDRWGGGYTF. The DNA of the CDR3 is TGCAGTGCTAGAGATAGGTGGGGCGGTGGCTACACCTTC.

This clonotype came up a few times. The chain combines TRBV28 with TRBJ2-5; TRBD1 might be the D (6 bases). V was trimmed by 5 bases and J by 4 bases, leaving 14 bases between them. The CDR3 loop spans 14 amino acids. Germline V lookup: CDR1 MDHEN, CDR2 SYDVKM. For the CDR3, the DNA is TGTGCCAGCAGTGCAACAGGGTACCCAGAGACCCAGTACTTC. Amino acids: CASSATGYPETQYF.

The chain is built from TRBV20-1 and TRBJ1-1; D remains ambiguous. Trimming left V 5 bases short and J 0 bases short, with 10 bases between. The length of the CDR3 is 13 residues. Germline values: CDR1 DFQATT, CDR2 SNEGSKA (reference sequence). The CDR3 DNA sequence: TGCAGTGCTGGCCGGAAAGTGAACACTGAAGCTTTCTTT. Protein product: CSAGRKVNTEAFF.

The V gene is TRBV11-1, the J gene TRBJ2-5, with TRBD1 matching over 8 bases. Germline trimming cut 1 base from V and 1 base from J; bases unmatched to any gene: 11. This CDR3 has 18 residues. Germline V gene sequence: CDR1 SGHAT, CDR2 FQDESV (reference sequence). CDR3 loop: CASSLDFRDRSLQETQYF. As DNA, the CDR3 is TGTGCCAGCAGCTTAGATTTTAGGGACAGGAGCCTCCAAGAGACCCAGTACTTC.